Listed below are T cell receptor beta chains from one sample, sequenced in a study of T-cell reconstitution after alpha-beta-depleted transplantation in children. A single record per CDR3 protein comes from TCRdb applying MiXCR to the PCR reads. There are about 540,000 distinct CDR3 sequences in the sample; about a sixth occur only once, and over 3% lies in the top ten. The sample consisted of PBMCs from the stem cell graft donor, taken from the stem cell graft. The receptors were sampled from a human donor who donated a stem cell graft to a child with acute lymphoblastic leukemia. CDR3s include the opening cysteine and the closing phenylalanine or tryptophan. The order of the fields is CDR3 DNA, CDR3 protein, CDR3 length, D gene, clone size, V gene, J gene. The D gene is left open where the match is weak. Clone size is shown for a subset of rows, as once, few, many or a class of expanded clone.

CDR3nt: TGTGCCAGCAGTTTAAGACAAGGGACCGGCATCGGTGGAGAGCTGTTTTTT; CDR3aa: CASSLRQGTGIGGELFF; len: 17; d_gene: -; abundance: few; v_gene: TRBV12-3/TRBV12-4; j_gene: TRBJ2-2
CDR3nt: TGTGCCAGCAGCTTAGGCCCTGGCGGAAACACCATATATTTT; CDR3aa: CASSLGPGGNTIYF; len: 14; d_gene: -; abundance: -; v_gene: TRBV7-9; j_gene: TRBJ1-3
CDR3nt: TGCGCCAGCAGCCGAGACACTAGCGGTGCATACAATGAGCAGTTCTTC; CDR3aa: CASSRDTSGAYNEQFF; len: 16; d_gene: TRBD2; abundance: -; v_gene: TRBV4-1; j_gene: TRBJ2-1
CDR3nt: TGTGCCAGCAGCTTAGAGGGCCTAAGAGACAATGAGCAGTTCTTC; CDR3aa: CASSLEGLRDNEQFF; len: 15; d_gene: -; abundance: few; v_gene: TRBV7-9; j_gene: TRBJ2-1
CDR3nt: TGTGCCAGCAGTGAACCCAATACCTTCACAGATACGCAGTATTTT; CDR3aa: CASSEPNTFTDTQYF; len: 15; d_gene: -; abundance: few; v_gene: TRBV6-1; j_gene: TRBJ2-3
CDR3nt: TGTGCCAGTAGTACACCCCCTCTCTACACCTTC; CDR3aa: CASSTPPLYTF; len: 11; d_gene: -; abundance: few; v_gene: TRBV19; j_gene: TRBJ1-2
CDR3nt: TGTGCCAGCAGTTCCCCGACAGGGCCGGAATACGACGAGCAGTACTTC; CDR3aa: CASSSPTGPEYDEQYF; len: 16; d_gene: TRBD1; abundance: -; v_gene: TRBV27; j_gene: TRBJ2-7
CDR3nt: TGCGCCAGCAGCCAGGGGGTGGTATCTAACTATGGCTACACCTTC; CDR3aa: CASSQGVVSNYGYTF; len: 15; d_gene: -; abundance: -; v_gene: TRBV4-1; j_gene: TRBJ1-2
CDR3nt: TGTGCCAGCACCGTTCGCACCGGGACAGCGAGCACAGATACGCAGTATTTT; CDR3aa: CASTVRTGTASTDTQYF; len: 17; d_gene: TRBD1; abundance: few; v_gene: TRBV5-6; j_gene: TRBJ2-3
CDR3nt: TGTGCCAGCAGGACCGTAGCGGGAGTGAACACCGGGGAGCTGTTTTTT; CDR3aa: CASRTVAGVNTGELFF; len: 16; d_gene: TRBD2; abundance: few; v_gene: TRBV7-2; j_gene: TRBJ2-2
CDR3nt: TGTGCCAGCAGCTACTTCCTGACAGATACGCAGTATTTT; CDR3aa: CASSYFLTDTQYF; len: 13; d_gene: -; abundance: few; v_gene: TRBV6-5; j_gene: TRBJ2-3
CDR3nt: TGCGCCAGCAGCCAAGAGGGGCTAGATGAGCAGTTCTTC; CDR3aa: CASSQEGLDEQFF; len: 13; d_gene: -; abundance: -; v_gene: TRBV4-1; j_gene: TRBJ2-1
CDR3nt: TGCAGCGTTGAAGTTGGGGTCGCAAGTGAGCAGTTCTTC; CDR3aa: CSVEVGVASEQFF; len: 13; d_gene: -; abundance: few; v_gene: TRBV29-1; j_gene: TRBJ2-1
CDR3nt: TGTGCCAGCAGCCCCGGGACTAGTCGCGAGCAGTACTTC; CDR3aa: CASSPGTSREQYF; len: 13; d_gene: TRBD2; abundance: few; v_gene: TRBV7-9; j_gene: TRBJ2-7
CDR3nt: TGTGCCAGCAGTTTAGCGTCGCCCACCTACGAGCAGTACTTC; CDR3aa: CASSLASPTYEQYF; len: 14; d_gene: -; abundance: -; v_gene: TRBV12-3/TRBV12-4; j_gene: TRBJ2-7
CDR3nt: TGTGCCAGCAGACTAAACAGGGTAAAGACCGGGGAGCTGTTTTTT; CDR3aa: CASRLNRVKTGELFF; len: 15; d_gene: -; abundance: -; v_gene: TRBV2; j_gene: TRBJ2-2
CDR3nt: TGTGCCAGCAGCCTTACCGGGACAGAGTTCTCTGGGGCCAACGTCCTGACTTTC; CDR3aa: CASSLTGTEFSGANVLTF; len: 18; d_gene: TRBD1; abundance: -; v_gene: TRBV5-6; j_gene: TRBJ2-6
CDR3nt: TGTGCCAGCACCCGGCGGGACTACTACAATGAGCAGTTCTTC; CDR3aa: CASTRRDYYNEQFF; len: 14; d_gene: TRBD2; abundance: -; v_gene: TRBV27; j_gene: TRBJ2-1
CDR3nt: TGTGCCAGCAGTGAAGGGGAGGCCGGGGAGCTGTTTTTT; CDR3aa: CASSEGEAGELFF; len: 13; d_gene: -; abundance: -; v_gene: TRBV6-1; j_gene: TRBJ2-2
CDR3nt: TGTGCCAGCAGTTACTCGGGTCAGCCCCCCCAAGAGACCCAGTACTTC; CDR3aa: CASSYSGQPPQETQYF; len: 16; d_gene: -; abundance: few; v_gene: TRBV6-5; j_gene: TRBJ2-5
CDR3nt: TGCGCCAGCAGCACCCGCCAGGGGGAGAACACTGAAGCTTTCTTT; CDR3aa: CASSTRQGENTEAFF; len: 15; d_gene: TRBD1; abundance: few; v_gene: TRBV5-1; j_gene: TRBJ1-1
CDR3nt: TGCAGCGTTACTCGAGGCGCATACTACGAGCAGTACTTC; CDR3aa: CSVTRGAYYEQYF; len: 13; d_gene: -; abundance: few; v_gene: TRBV29-1; j_gene: TRBJ2-7
CDR3nt: TGTGCCACCAGTGGCACGGAGAGCTCCTACAATGAGCAGTTCTTC; CDR3aa: CATSGTESSYNEQFF; len: 15; d_gene: -; abundance: -; v_gene: TRBV24-1; j_gene: TRBJ2-1
CDR3nt: TGCGCCAGCAGCTTGGCGGGAGAATCCTACAATGAGCAGTTCTTC; CDR3aa: CASSLAGESYNEQFF; len: 15; d_gene: -; abundance: -; v_gene: TRBV5-1; j_gene: TRBJ2-1
CDR3nt: TGCAGTGGAAGGGACAGGGTCTACGAGCAGTACTTC; CDR3aa: CSGRDRVYEQYF; len: 12; d_gene: TRBD1; abundance: -; v_gene: TRBV20-1; j_gene: TRBJ2-7
CDR3nt: TGTGCCAGCAGCTTAATGGGGACTAATGAAAAACTGTTTTTT; CDR3aa: CASSLMGTNEKLFF; len: 14; d_gene: -; abundance: -; v_gene: TRBV7-9; j_gene: TRBJ1-4
CDR3nt: TGTTCGATAGCGAAGATGCACAATGAGCAGTTCTTC; CDR3aa: CSIAKMHNEQFF; len: 12; d_gene: -; abundance: -; v_gene: TRBV30; j_gene: TRBJ2-1
CDR3nt: TGTGCCAGCTCAGAGCACACTGAAGCTTTCTTT; CDR3aa: CASSEHTEAFF; len: 11; d_gene: -; abundance: few; v_gene: TRBV18; j_gene: TRBJ1-1
CDR3nt: TGCAGCGTTGTGGGTCAGGGACCTAACTATGGCTACACCTTC; CDR3aa: CSVVGQGPNYGYTF; len: 14; d_gene: -; abundance: many; v_gene: TRBV29-1; j_gene: TRBJ1-2
CDR3nt: TGTGCCATCAGTGAGAATGATCAGACTAGCGGGAGGGCCGGCACCGGGGAGCTGTTTTTT; CDR3aa: CAISENDQTSGRAGTGELFF; len: 20; d_gene: TRBD2; abundance: -; v_gene: TRBV10-3; j_gene: TRBJ2-2
CDR3nt: TGCAGCCTACCCGGGACAGGGAACACTGAAGCTTTCTTT; CDR3aa: CSLPGTGNTEAFF; len: 13; d_gene: TRBD1; abundance: few; v_gene: TRBV20-1; j_gene: TRBJ1-1
CDR3nt: TGTGCCAGCGGGTGGCGGATCGCCGAGCAGTACTTC; CDR3aa: CASGWRIAEQYF; len: 12; d_gene: -; abundance: -; v_gene: TRBV28; j_gene: TRBJ2-7
CDR3nt: TGTGCCAGCAGCGAGGGACAGAACTATGGCTACACCTTC; CDR3aa: CASSEGQNYGYTF; len: 13; d_gene: TRBD1; abundance: many; v_gene: TRBV12-3/TRBV12-4; j_gene: TRBJ1-2
CDR3nt: TGTGCCAGCAGCTCTGACGAGACCCAGTACTTC; CDR3aa: CASSSDETQYF; len: 11; d_gene: -; abundance: few; v_gene: TRBV7-3; j_gene: TRBJ2-5
CDR3nt: TGTGCCAGCAGCTTAGACGCCAGATCCTACGAGCAGTACTTC; CDR3aa: CASSLDARSYEQYF; len: 14; d_gene: -; abundance: many; v_gene: TRBV7-2; j_gene: TRBJ2-7
CDR3nt: TGTGCCAGCAGCCCATTGTCAATGGGACTAGCGGGTCGCACCGGGGAGCTGTTTTTT; CDR3aa: CASSPLSMGLAGRTGELFF; len: 19; d_gene: TRBD2; abundance: -; v_gene: TRBV11-2; j_gene: TRBJ2-2
CDR3nt: TGTGCCAGCAGCCCCTCAGGCGTGCAGCCCCAGCATTTT; CDR3aa: CASSPSGVQPQHF; len: 13; d_gene: -; abundance: -; v_gene: TRBV3-1; j_gene: TRBJ1-5
CDR3nt: TGTGCCAGCAGCGTCGAACAGGGGAAGTTATACGAGCAGTACTTC; CDR3aa: CASSVEQGKLYEQYF; len: 15; d_gene: TRBD1; abundance: few; v_gene: TRBV9; j_gene: TRBJ2-7
CDR3nt: TGTGCCAGCTCCCAGGATTTATCCTGGTACGAGCAGTACTTC; CDR3aa: CASSQDLSWYEQYF; len: 14; d_gene: -; abundance: -; v_gene: TRBV18; j_gene: TRBJ2-7
CDR3nt: TGTGCCATCAGTGAGACAGGGGGTTTCACTGAAGCTTTCTTT; CDR3aa: CAISETGGFTEAFF; len: 14; d_gene: TRBD1; abundance: -; v_gene: TRBV10-3; j_gene: TRBJ1-1
CDR3nt: TGTGCCAGCAGCTTAAGTCTGAGGGGGCACGAGCAGTACTTC; CDR3aa: CASSLSLRGHEQYF; len: 14; d_gene: TRBD1; abundance: -; v_gene: TRBV7-9; j_gene: TRBJ2-7
CDR3nt: TGTGCCAGCAGTCCGGGACAGGCCTATGGCTACACCTTC; CDR3aa: CASSPGQAYGYTF; len: 13; d_gene: TRBD1; abundance: few; v_gene: TRBV6-1; j_gene: TRBJ1-2
CDR3nt: TGCAGCGTTGCTGGCACCTACACAGATACGCAGTATTTT; CDR3aa: CSVAGTYTDTQYF; len: 13; d_gene: -; abundance: -; v_gene: TRBV29-1; j_gene: TRBJ2-3
CDR3nt: TGTGCCAGCAGTTTCCCCAGTGGATCACCCCTCCACTTT; CDR3aa: CASSFPSGSPLHF; len: 13; d_gene: -; abundance: few; v_gene: TRBV12-3/TRBV12-4; j_gene: TRBJ1-6
CDR3nt: TGCGCCAGCAGCTTGACCCTCAGGGGAGCGACCCAGTACTTC; CDR3aa: CASSLTLRGATQYF; len: 14; d_gene: -; abundance: -; v_gene: TRBV5-1; j_gene: TRBJ2-5
CDR3nt: TGCGCCACCGCACGGACTAGCGGGAGTCTCAATGAGCAGTTCTTC; CDR3aa: CATARTSGSLNEQFF; len: 15; d_gene: TRBD2; abundance: -; v_gene: TRBV5-1; j_gene: TRBJ2-1
CDR3nt: TGTGCCAGCAGCCGACTAGCGGAAGATGAACATGAGCAGTTCTTC; CDR3aa: CASSRLAEDEHEQFF; len: 15; d_gene: TRBD2; abundance: -; v_gene: TRBV13; j_gene: TRBJ2-1
CDR3nt: TGTGCCAGCAGCTTGGCCGACAGGGGCACTGAAGCTTTCTTT; CDR3aa: CASSLADRGTEAFF; len: 14; d_gene: TRBD1; abundance: -; v_gene: TRBV11-1; j_gene: TRBJ1-1
CDR3nt: TGTGCCAGCAGCCCGCGGGCGCCGCTGCATTCCGCCGGGGAGCTGTTTTTT; CDR3aa: CASSPRAPLHSAGELFF; len: 17; d_gene: -; abundance: -; v_gene: TRBV3-1; j_gene: TRBJ2-2
CDR3nt: TGCAGCGTAGAGACAGGGAACGAGCAGTACTTC; CDR3aa: CSVETGNEQYF; len: 11; d_gene: TRBD1; abundance: few; v_gene: TRBV29-1; j_gene: TRBJ2-7
CDR3nt: TGTGCCAGTAGTAAGACTGCGGGGAGCTCCTACAATGAGCAGTTCTTC; CDR3aa: CASSKTAGSSYNEQFF; len: 16; d_gene: -; abundance: -; v_gene: TRBV19; j_gene: TRBJ2-1
CDR3nt: TGCAGCGTTGAGCAGGGACTGATGGGCGGGGAGCTGTTTTTT; CDR3aa: CSVEQGLMGGELFF; len: 14; d_gene: -; abundance: -; v_gene: TRBV29-1; j_gene: TRBJ2-2
CDR3nt: TGTGCCAGCAACCCATTACAGGGGGCGCCCTCCTACGAGCAGTACTTC; CDR3aa: CASNPLQGAPSYEQYF; len: 16; d_gene: TRBD1; abundance: -; v_gene: TRBV27; j_gene: TRBJ2-7
CDR3nt: TGTGCCAGCAGCTTCGCGGGGGGGGACGTTGACAATGAGCAGTTCTTC; CDR3aa: CASSFAGGDVDNEQFF; len: 16; d_gene: TRBD2; abundance: few; v_gene: TRBV7-3; j_gene: TRBJ2-1
CDR3nt: TGCGCCAGCAGCTCAAGCTTACCCAGCCCCTACGAGCAGTACTTC; CDR3aa: CASSSSLPSPYEQYF; len: 15; d_gene: -; abundance: few; v_gene: TRBV5-1; j_gene: TRBJ2-7
CDR3nt: TGTGCCAGAGGCCCAATGGACCGATACGCGAACACCGGGGAGCTGTTTTTT; CDR3aa: CARGPMDRYANTGELFF; len: 17; d_gene: -; abundance: -; v_gene: TRBV7-9; j_gene: TRBJ2-2
CDR3nt: TGTGCCAGCAGCTTTAAGGCCAGGGCGGGACAGCAGTACTTC; CDR3aa: CASSFKARAGQQYF; len: 14; d_gene: -; abundance: -; v_gene: TRBV5-6; j_gene: TRBJ2-7
CDR3nt: TGTGCCAGCAGCTTAGGGGTTTCCAACGTCCTGACTTTC; CDR3aa: CASSLGVSNVLTF; len: 13; d_gene: -; abundance: few; v_gene: TRBV7-6; j_gene: TRBJ2-6